This T cell receptor beta chain was sequenced for a study of T cells in Graves' hyperthyroidism and ophthalmopathy. Study at large: Upon initial diagnosis and before any treatment, peripheral blood was collected. Regarding the study as a whole: Ophthalmopathy, which appeared later, was predicted by the model a median about 6.8 months before onset. Peripheral blood also featured most of the thyroid clonotypes expanded above 0.001.

Clinical symptoms, serum thyroxine, TRAb, thyroid ultrasound and orbital computed tomography established diagnosis. This clonotype was counted ten times or more. Its antigen is unidentified. Trimming pared 0 bases from V and 8 bases from J, leaving 8 bases between. The CDR3 length is 13 residues. CDR1 is SGHTA and CDR2 is FQGTGA in the germline V gene. RNA transcripts gave rise to amplified TCR beta CDR3 regions. The study used the HTBI primer set for a first-round RT-PCR of the TCR CDR3. TCRdb called the multiplex PCR reads again in MiXCR, with one record for every CDR3 protein. The sample carries about 360,000 distinct CDR3 sequences, 13% recorded once.

This receptor was identified in a woman younger than 30 with Graves' hyperthyroidism. This sequence joins TRBV7-3 and TRBJ2-1; D is unclear. The sequencing input was blood. CDR3 protein: CASSLTGWDEQFF. The CDR3 DNA reads as TGTGCCAGCAGCTTAACGGGCTGGGATGAGCAGTTCTTC.